Listed below are T cell receptor beta chains from one sample, sequenced in a study of cytomegalovirus exposure and HLA in healthy donors. TCRdb's copy holds only in-frame clones and misses some; the assay was immunoSEQ multiplex PCR. The table lists some 160,000 clones, approximately 85% of them singletons. Sequences were obtained from PBMCs. The source is a young man in good health and CMV-seropositive. Each CDR3 is given without its conserved first and last residue. The order of the fields is J gene, V gene, CDR3 length, D gene, CDR3 protein. The D gene is left open where the match is weak.

TRBJ2-3	TRBV5-1	11	NA	ASSGRTGDTQY
TRBJ2-3	TRBV5-1	12	TRBD2	ASSQRPGGDTQY
TRBJ1-2	TRBV5-1	12	TRBD1	ASRYQAGGGGYT
TRBJ2-6	TRBV19	14	NA	ASREGNRAGANVLT
TRBJ1-2	TRBV7-2	13	NA	ASSLGGTGNYGYT
TRBJ1-2	TRBV5-1	13	TRBD1	ASSLAITGGAGYT
TRBJ1-2	TRBV25-1	12	NA	ASRSPGHNYGYT
TRBJ2-2	TRBV6-6	13	NA	ASSYSTGRTGELF
TRBJ2-7	TRBV5-4	12	NA	ASSLRTNRDEQY
TRBJ1-5	TRBV18	14	NA	ASSPGAGASNQPQH
TRBJ1-3	TRBV21-1	11	NA	ASSKSISDTIY
TRBJ2-1	TRBV4-1	14	TRBD2	ASSQGWGLSHNEQF
TRBJ2-7	TRBV10-3	14	TRBD2	AISTSGRAKLGEQY
TRBJ2-3	TRBV18	14	TRBD2	ASSSYVAGGTDTQY
TRBJ2-1	TRBV5-8	12	TRBD1	ATETGSSYNEQF
TRBJ1-2	TRBV19	10	NA	ASRGTRYGYT
TRBJ2-5	TRBV4-3	13	NA	ASSQGTDTQETQY
TRBJ2-1	TRBV7-9	11	NA	ASSSLPRSRRL
TRBJ2-5	TRBV7-8	12	NA	ASSFYRAGETQY
TRBJ2-2	TRBV5-4	14	TRBD2	ASSLGAGAGTGELF
TRBJ1-2	TRBV5-4	13	NA	ASSSRTEGNYGYT
TRBJ2-3	TRBV13	13	TRBD2	ASSLAVAGADTQY
TRBJ1-2	TRBV7-9	13	NA	ASSPANSPFYGYT
TRBJ2-5	TRBV19	13	TRBD1	ASRGQGSSQETQY
TRBJ2-1	TRBV29-1	10	NA	SVVLMGGEQF
TRBJ1-2	TRBV27	14	TRBD1	ASRPGTGGSIYGYT
TRBJ1-1	TRBV10-1	15	NA	ASSESKIPGMGREAF
TRBJ1-1	TRBV19	12	TRBD1	ASSITGADTEAF
TRBJ2-3	TRBV11-2	13	NA	ASSLWSRPTDTQY
TRBJ2-5	TRBV9	12	TRBD2	ASSVSGSVETQY
TRBJ1-5	TRBV12-5	18	TRBD1	ASGWDPGTGGVFWNQPQH
TRBJ1-5	TRBV6-1	12	TRBD1	ASSSTGADQPQH
TRBJ1-5	TRBV2	11	NA	ASTDRGHQPQH
TRBJ2-7	TRBV7-2	11	NA	ASSVYGGVEQY
TRBJ1-1	TRBV7-9	12	NA	ASSLGSGNTEAF
TRBJ2-5	TRBV2	11	NA	ASSARGRETQY
TRBJ1-2	TRBV4-2	9	NA	ASSREASYT
TRBJ1-1	TRBV6-5	13	NA	ASSYREGTNTEAF